This entry concerns a single T cell receptor (beta chain). Its cognate antigen is unknown. These data come from a study of memory CD4+ T cells and cytomegalovirus serostatus. Single viable CD3+CD4+CD8-CD45RO+ cells were sorted as the memory CD4+ T cells. Total CD4+ T cells were enriched by CD4 positive selection. Here immunoSEQ multiplex PCR was the method, and the copy in TCRdb shows in-frame clones only, minus some. The sample holds about 64,000 clones, approximately 71% seen once. Per the germline V gene, CDR1 is LGHNA and CDR2 is YSLEER. V dropped 0 bases and J dropped 12 bases, with 12 bases sitting between them. This CDR3 spans 12 amino acids. Study-wide findings and caveats: The CMV-associated TCR signature appears largely within the CD4+ memory repertoire.

The sample taken for sequencing was memory CD4+ T cells from blood. This receptor was taken from an adult in good health and CMV-seronegative. V and J are TRBV4-3 and TRBJ2-7; D gene uncertain. The CDR3 sequence: CASSQDLGSLYF. The CDR3 nucleotides read TGCGCCAGCAGCCAAGATCTAGGCAGCCTGTACTTC.